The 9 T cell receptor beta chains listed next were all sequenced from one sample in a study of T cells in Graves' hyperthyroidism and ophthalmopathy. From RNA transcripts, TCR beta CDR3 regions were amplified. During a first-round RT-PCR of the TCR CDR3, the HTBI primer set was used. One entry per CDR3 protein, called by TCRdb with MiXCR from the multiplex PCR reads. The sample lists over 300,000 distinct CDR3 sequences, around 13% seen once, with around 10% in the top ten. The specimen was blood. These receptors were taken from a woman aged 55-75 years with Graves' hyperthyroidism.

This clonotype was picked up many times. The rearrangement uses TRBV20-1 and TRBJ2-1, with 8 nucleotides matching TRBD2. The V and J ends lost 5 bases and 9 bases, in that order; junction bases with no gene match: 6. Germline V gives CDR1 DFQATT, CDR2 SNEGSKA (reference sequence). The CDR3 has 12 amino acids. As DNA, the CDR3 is TGCAGTGCTGCGACTAGCGATGCTGAGCAGTTCTTC. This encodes CSAATSDAEQFF.

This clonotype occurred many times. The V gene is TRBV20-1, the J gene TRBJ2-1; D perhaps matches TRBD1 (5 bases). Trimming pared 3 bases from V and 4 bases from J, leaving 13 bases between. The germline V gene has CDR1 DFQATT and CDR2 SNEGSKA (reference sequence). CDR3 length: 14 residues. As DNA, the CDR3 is TGCAGTGCTAGGGGGCCGACAGCATACAATGAGCAGTTCTTC. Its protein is CSARGPTAYNEQFF.

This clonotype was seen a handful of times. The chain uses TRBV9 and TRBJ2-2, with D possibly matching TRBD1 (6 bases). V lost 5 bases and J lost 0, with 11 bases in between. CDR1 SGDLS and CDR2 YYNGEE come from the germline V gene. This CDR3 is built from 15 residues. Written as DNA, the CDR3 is TGTGCCAGCAGGCGGACAGTCTCGAACACCGGGGAGCTGTTTTTT. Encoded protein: CASRRTVSNTGELFF.

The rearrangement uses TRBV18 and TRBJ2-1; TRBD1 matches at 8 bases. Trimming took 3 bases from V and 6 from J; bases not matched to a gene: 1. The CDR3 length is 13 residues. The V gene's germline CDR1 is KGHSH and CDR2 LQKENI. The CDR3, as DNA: TGTGCCAGCTCACCGGACAGGGTCAATGAGCAGTTCTTC. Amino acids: CASSPDRVNEQFF.

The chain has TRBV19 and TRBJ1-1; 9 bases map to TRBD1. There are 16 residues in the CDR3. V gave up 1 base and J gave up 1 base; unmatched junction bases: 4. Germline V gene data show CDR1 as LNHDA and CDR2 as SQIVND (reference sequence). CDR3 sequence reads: CASSIGGQGWNTEAFF. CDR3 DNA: TGTGCCAGTAGTATAGGGGGACAGGGCTGGAACACTGAAGCTTTCTTT. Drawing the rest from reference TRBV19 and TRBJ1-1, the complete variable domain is DGGITQSPKYLFRKEGQNVTLSCEQNLNHDAMYWYRQDPGQGLRLIYYSQIVNDFQKGDIAEGYSVSREKKESFPLTVTSAQKNPTAFYLCASSIGGQGWNTEAFFGQGTRLTVV.

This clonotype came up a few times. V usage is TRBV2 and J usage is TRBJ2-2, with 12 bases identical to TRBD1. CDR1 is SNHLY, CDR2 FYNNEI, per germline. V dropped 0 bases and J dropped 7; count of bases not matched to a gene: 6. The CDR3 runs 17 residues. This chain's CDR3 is CASSEAWGQGAFGELFF. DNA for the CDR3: TGTGCCAGCAGTGAAGCATGGGGACAGGGGGCTTTCGGGGAGCTGTTTTTT.

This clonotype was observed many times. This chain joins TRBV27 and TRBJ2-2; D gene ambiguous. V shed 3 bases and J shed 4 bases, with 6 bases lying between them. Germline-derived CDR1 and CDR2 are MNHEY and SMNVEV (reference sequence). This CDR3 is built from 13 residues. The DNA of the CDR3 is TGTGCCAGCAGTTTGCGTATCACCGGGGAGCTGTTTTTT. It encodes CASSLRITGELFF.

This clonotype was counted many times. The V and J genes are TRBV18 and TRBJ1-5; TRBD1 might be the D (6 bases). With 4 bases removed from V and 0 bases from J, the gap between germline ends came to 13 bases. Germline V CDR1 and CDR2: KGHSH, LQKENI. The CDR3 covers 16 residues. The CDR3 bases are TGTGCCAGCTCACTACAGACAGGCCCTAGCAATCAGCCCCAGCATTTT. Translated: CASSLQTGPSNQPQHF.

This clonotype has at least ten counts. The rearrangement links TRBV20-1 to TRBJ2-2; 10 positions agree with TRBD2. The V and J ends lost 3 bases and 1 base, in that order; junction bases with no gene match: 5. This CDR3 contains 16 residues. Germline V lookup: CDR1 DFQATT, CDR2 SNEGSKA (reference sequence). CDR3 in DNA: TGCAGTGCTAGCCCCGGACTAGCGGAGAACACCGGGGAGCTGTTTTTT. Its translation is CSASPGLAENTGELFF.